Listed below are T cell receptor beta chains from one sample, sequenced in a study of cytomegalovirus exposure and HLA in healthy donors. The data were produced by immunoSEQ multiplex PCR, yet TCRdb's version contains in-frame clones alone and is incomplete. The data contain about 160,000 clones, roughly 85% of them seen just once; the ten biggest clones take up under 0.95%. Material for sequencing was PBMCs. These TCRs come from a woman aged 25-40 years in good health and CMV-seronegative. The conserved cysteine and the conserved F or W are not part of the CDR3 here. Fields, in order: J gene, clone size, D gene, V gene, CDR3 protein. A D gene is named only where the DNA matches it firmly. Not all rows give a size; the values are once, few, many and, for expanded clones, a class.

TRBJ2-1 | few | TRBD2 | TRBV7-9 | ASSLARGGTSGGGEQF
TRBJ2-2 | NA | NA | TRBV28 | AIRQTGTSNTGELF
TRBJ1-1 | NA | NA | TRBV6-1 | ASSVRGGGVVGTEAF
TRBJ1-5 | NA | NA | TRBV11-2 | ASSLLAGGNQPQH
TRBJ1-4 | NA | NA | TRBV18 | ASSIQGNSNEKLF
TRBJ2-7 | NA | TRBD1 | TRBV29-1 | SVRGQLSYEQY
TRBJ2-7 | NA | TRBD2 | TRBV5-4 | ASSLGAGGPPYEQY
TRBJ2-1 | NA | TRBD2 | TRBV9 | ASSPPLAGTYNEQF
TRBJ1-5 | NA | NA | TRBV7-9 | ASSLDSHSSPQH
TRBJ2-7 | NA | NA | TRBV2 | ASSDVAGYEQY
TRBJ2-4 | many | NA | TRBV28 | ASSLQGVAKNIQY
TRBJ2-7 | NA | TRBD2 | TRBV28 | ASSQGTSARSYEQY
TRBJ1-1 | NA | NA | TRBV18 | ASSPTAKNTEAF
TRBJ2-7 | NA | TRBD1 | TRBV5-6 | ASSLGRGPTYEQY
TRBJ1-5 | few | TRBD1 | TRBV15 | ATSRDRTGSFRQPQH
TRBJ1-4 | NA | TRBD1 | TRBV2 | ASISDRGANEKLF
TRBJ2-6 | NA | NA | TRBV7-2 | ASSPRGLRDGANVLT
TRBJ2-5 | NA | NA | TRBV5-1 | ASSFALASGQETQY
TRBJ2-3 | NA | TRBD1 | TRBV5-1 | ASSAGQGAADTQY
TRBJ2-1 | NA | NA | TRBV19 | ASSIGLGWTAYNEQF
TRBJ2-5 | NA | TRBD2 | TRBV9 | ASSVVASGGAQETQY
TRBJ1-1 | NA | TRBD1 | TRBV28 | ASSKGGTGGTEAF
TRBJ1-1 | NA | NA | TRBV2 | ASSPRGPNTEAF
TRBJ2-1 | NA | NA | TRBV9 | ASSVGSHVNEQF
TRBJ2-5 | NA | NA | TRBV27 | ASGGGASRETQY
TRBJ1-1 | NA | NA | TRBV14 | ASSQVRVRTEAF
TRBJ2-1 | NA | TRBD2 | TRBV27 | ASSLSVSGRRDEQF
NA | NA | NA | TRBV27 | ASSETGYEQY
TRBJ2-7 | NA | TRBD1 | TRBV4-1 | ASSKSRDRAYEQY
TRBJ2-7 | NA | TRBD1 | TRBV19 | ASSNRDRASYEQY
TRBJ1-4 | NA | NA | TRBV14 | ASSPPGATNEKLF
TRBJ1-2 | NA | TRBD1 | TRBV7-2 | ASSFVWRQGANGYT
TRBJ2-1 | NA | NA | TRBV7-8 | ASSSGLQIYNEQF
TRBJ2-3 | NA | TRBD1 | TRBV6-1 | ASSESGRGTPYTQY
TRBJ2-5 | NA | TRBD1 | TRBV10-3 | AIRSGTGLQETQY
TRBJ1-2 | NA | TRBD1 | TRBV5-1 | ASSSQWTGLRKDYT
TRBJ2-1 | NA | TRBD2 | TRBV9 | ASSPRLAGGLNEQF
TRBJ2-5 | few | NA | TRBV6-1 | ASSEEAGETQY
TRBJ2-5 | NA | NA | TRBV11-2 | ASAARSETQY
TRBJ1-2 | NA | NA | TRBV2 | ASGQGRSNYGYT
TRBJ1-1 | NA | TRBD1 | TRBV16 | ASSQSATGANTEAF
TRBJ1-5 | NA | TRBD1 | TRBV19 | ASSTRTGVNQPQH
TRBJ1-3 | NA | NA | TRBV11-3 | ASSPTGPGNTIY
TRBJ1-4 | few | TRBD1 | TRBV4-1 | ASRPLGTGNEKLF
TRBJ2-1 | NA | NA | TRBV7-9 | ASSLGTFVLRNEQF
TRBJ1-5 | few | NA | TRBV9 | ASSVDGHDIEPQH
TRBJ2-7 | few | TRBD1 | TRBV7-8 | ASSLVTGGDYEQY
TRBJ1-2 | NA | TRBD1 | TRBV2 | ASSSPGTGPWYT
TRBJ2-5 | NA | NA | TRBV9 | ASSVDPVGGVFETQY